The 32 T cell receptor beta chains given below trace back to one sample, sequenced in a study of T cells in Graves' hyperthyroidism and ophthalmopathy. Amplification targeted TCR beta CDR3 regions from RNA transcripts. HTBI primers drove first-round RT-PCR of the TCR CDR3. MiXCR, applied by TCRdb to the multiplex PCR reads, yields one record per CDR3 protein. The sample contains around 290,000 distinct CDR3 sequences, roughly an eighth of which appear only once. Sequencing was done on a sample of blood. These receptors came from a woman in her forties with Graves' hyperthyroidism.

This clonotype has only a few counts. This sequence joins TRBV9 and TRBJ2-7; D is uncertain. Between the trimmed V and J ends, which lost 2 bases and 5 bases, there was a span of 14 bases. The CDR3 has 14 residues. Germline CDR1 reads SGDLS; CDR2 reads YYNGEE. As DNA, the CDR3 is TGTGCCAGCAGCGTCGATGGGCTTTCCAACGAGCAGTACTTC. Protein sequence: CASSVDGLSNEQYF.

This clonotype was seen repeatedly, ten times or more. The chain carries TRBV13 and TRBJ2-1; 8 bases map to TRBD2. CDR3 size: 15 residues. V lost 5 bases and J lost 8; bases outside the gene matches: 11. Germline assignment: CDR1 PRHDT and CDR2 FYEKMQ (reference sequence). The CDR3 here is CASSPRGAGGYEQFF. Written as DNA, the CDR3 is TGTGCCAGCAGCCCTCGGGGGGCGGGAGGTTATGAGCAGTTCTTC.

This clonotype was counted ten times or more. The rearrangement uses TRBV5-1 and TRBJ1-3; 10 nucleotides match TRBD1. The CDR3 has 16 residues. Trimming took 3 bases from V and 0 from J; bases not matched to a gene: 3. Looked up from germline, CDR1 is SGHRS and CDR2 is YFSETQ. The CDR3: CASSWGTGDSGNTIYF. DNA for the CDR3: TGCGCCAGCAGCTGGGGGACAGGGGACTCTGGAAACACCATATATTTT.

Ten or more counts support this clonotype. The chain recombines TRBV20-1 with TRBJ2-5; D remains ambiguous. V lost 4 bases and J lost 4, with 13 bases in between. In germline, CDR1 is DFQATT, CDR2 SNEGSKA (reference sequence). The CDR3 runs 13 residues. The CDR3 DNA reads TGCAGTGCTAATCCAGACTCTCCAGAGACCCAGTACTTC. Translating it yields CSANPDSPETQYF.

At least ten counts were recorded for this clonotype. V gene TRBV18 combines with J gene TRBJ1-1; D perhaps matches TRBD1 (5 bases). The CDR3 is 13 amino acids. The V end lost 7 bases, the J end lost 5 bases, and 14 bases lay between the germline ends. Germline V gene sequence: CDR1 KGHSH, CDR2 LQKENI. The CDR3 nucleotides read TGTGCCAGCTGTGAGGGGCTGGGTACTGAAGCTTTCTTT. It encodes CASCEGLGTEAFF. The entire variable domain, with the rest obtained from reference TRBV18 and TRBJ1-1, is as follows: NAGVMQNPRHLVRRRGQEARLRCSPMKGHSHVYWYRQLPEEGLKFMVYLQKENIIDESGMPKERFSAEFPKEGPSILRIQQVVRGDSAAYFCASCEGLGTEAFFGQGTRLTVV.

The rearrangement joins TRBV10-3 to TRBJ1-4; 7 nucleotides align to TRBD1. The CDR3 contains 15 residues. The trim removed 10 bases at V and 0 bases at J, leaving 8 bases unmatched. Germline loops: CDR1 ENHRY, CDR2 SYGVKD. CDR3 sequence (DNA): TGTGCCAGCTGGACAGGCATAGCAACTAATGAAAAACTGTTTTTT. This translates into CASWTGIATNEKLFF.

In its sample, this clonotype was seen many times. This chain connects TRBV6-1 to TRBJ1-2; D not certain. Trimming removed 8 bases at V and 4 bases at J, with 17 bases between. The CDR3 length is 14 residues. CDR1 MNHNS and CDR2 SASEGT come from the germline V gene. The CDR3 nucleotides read TGTGCCAGCGAGCCGCTGAGGGAACCCTATGGCTACACCTTC. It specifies CASEPLREPYGYTF.

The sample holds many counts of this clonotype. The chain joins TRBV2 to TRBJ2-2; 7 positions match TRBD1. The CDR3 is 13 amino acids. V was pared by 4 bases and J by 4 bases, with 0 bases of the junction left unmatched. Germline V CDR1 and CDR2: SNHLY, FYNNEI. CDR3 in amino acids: CASSGTGTGELFF. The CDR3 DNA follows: TGTGCCAGCAGTGGGACAGGCACCGGGGAGCTGTTTTTT.

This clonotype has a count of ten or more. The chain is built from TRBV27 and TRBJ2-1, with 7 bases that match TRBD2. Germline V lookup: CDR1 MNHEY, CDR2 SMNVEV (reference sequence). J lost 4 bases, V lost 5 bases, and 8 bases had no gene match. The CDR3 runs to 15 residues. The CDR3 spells CASSAAGWSYNEQFF. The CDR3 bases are TGTGCCAGCAGTGCAGCGGGATGGAGTTACAATGAGCAGTTCTTC.

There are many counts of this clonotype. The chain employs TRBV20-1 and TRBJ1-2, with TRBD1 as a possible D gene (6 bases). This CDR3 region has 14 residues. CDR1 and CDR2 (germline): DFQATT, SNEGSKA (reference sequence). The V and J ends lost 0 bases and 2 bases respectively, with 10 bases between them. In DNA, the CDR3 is TGCAGTGCTAGAGATCTTACAGGGAACTATGGCTACACCTTC. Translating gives CSARDLTGNYGYTF.

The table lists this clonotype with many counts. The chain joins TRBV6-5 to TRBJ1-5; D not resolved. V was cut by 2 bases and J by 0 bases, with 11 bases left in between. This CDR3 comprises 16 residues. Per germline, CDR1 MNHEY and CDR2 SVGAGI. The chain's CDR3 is CASSYIEGLSNQPQHF. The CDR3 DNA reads TGTGCCAGCAGTTACATTGAGGGCCTTAGCAATCAGCCCCAGCATTTT.

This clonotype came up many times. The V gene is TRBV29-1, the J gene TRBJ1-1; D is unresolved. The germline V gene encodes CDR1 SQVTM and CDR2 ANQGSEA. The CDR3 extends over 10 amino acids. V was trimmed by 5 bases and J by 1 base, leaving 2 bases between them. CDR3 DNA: TGCAGCGTTAGGAACACTGAAGCTTTCTTT. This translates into CSVRNTEAFF. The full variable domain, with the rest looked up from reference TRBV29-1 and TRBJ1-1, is SAVISQKPSRDICQRGTSLTIQCQVDSQVTMMFWYRQQPGQSLTLIATANQGSEATYESGFVIDKFPISRPNLTFSTLTVSNMSPEDSSIYLCSVRNTEAFFGQGTRLTVV.

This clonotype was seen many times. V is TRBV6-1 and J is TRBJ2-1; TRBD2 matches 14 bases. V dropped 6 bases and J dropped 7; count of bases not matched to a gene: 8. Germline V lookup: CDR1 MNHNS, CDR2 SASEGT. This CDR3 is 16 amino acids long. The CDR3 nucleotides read TGTGCCAGCAGCCCTATGACTAGCGGGAGGGGGAATGAGCAGTTCTTC. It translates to CASSPMTSGRGNEQFF.

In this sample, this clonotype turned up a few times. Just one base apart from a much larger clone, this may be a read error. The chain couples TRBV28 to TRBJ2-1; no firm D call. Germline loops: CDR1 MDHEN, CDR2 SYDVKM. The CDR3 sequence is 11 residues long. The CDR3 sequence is CTSSPSNEQFF. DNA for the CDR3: TGTACCAGCAGCCCGAGCAATGAGCAGTTCTTC.

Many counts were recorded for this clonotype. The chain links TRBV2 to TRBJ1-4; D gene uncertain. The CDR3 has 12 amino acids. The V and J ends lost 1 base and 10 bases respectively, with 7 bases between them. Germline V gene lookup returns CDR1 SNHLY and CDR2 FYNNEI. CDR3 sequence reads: CASSEDRRKLFF. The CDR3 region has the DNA TGTGCCAGCAGTGAAGATCGGAGAAAACTGTTTTTT.

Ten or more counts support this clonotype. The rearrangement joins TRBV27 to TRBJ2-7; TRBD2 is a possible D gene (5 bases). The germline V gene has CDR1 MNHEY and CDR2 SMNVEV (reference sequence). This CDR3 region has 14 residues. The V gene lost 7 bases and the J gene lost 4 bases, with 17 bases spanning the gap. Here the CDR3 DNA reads TGTGCCAGCATCAAGGACGGGAAGGCATACGAGCAGTACTTC. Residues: CASIKDGKAYEQYF.

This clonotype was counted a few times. CDR3 coding DNA: TGTGCCAGCTCACCGGAGCCGTTGGCGGGTGGCTACACCTTC. Amino acids: CASSPEPLAGGYTF. The chain carries TRBV18 and TRBJ1-2; D gene uncertain. The V gene lost 3 bases and the J gene lost 7 bases, with 15 bases spanning the gap. CDR3 length equals 14 residues. Germline lookup yields CDR1 KGHSH and CDR2 LQKENI.

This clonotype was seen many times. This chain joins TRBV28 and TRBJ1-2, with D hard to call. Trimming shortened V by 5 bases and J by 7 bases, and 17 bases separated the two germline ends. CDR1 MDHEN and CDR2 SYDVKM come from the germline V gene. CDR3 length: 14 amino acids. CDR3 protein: CASSPPPGEGGYTF. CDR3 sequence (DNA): TGTGCCAGCAGTCCGCCGCCCGGGGAGGGTGGCTACACCTTC.

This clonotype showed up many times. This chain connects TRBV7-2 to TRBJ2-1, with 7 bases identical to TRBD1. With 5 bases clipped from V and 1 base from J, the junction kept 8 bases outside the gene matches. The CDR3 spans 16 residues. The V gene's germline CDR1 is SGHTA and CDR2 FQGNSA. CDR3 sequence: CASSVRGTQSYNEQFF. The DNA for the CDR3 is TGTGCCAGCAGCGTCAGGGGGACACAATCCTACAATGAGCAGTTCTTC.

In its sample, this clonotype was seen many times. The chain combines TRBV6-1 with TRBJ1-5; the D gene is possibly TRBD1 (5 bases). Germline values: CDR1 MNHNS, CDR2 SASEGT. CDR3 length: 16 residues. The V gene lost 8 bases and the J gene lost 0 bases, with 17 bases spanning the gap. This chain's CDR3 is CASQSGPFYSNQPQHF. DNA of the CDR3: TGTGCCAGCCAATCAGGGCCGTTCTATAGCAATCAGCCCCAGCATTTT.

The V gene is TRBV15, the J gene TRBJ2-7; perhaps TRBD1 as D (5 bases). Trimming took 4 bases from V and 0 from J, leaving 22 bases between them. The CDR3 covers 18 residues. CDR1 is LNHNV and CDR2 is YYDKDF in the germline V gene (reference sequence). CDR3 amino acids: CATSTEPRRLDSSYEQYF. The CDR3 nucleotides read TGTGCCACCAGCACCGAACCGAGAAGACTCGACAGCTCCTACGAGCAGTACTTC. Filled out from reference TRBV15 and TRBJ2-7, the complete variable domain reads DAMVIQNPRYQVTQFGKPVTLSCSQTLNHNVMYWYQQKSSQAPKLLFHYYDKDFNNEADTPDNFQSRRPNTSFCFLDIRSPGLGDTAMYLCATSTEPRRLDSSYEQYFGPGTRLTVT.

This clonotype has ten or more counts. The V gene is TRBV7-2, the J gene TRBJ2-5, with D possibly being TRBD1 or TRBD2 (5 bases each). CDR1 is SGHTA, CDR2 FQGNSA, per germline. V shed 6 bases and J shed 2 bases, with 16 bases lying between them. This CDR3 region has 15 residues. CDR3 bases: TGTGCCAGCAGGCGTCTTGGGACGGCACAAGAGACCCAGTACTTC. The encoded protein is CASRRLGTAQETQYF.

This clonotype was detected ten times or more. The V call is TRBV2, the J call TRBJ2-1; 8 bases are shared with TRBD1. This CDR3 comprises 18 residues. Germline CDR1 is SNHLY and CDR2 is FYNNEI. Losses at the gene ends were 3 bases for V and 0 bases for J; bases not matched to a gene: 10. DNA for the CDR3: TGTGCCAGCAGTGATGACAGGGGCGGGGCCCCCTCCTACAATGAGCAGTTCTTC. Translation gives CASSDDRGGAPSYNEQFF. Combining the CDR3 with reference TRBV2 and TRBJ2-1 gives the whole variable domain EPEVTQTPSHQVTQMGQEVILRCVPISNHLYFYWYRQILGQKVEFLVSFYNNEISEKSEIFDDQFSVERPDGSNFTLKIRSTKLEDSAMYFCASSDDRGGAPSYNEQFFGPGTRLTVL.

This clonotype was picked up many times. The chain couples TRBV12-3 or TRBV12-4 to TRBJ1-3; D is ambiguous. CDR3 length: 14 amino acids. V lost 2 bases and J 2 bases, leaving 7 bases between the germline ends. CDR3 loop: CASSLPGAGNTIYF. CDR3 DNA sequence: TGTGCCAGCAGTTTACCCGGAGCTGGAAACACCATATATTTT.

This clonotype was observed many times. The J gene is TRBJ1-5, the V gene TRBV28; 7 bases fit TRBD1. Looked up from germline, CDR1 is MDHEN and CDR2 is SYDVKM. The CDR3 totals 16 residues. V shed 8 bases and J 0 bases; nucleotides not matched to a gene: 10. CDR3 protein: CASRTGTVISNQPQHF. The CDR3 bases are TGTGCCAGCCGGACCGGGACAGTTATTAGCAATCAGCCCCAGCATTTT.

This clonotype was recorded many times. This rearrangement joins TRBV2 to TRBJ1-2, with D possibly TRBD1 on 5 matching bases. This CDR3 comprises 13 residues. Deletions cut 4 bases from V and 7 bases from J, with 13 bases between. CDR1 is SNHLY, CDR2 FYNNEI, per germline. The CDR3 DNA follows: TGTGCCAGCAGTGCAGGGTCTTTAGGTGGCTACACCTTC. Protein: CASSAGSLGGYTF.

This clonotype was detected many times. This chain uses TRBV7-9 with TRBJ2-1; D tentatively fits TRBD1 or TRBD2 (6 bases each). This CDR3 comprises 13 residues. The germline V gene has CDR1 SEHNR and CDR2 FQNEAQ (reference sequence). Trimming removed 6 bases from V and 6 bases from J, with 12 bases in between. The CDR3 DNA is TGTGCCAGCAGAAGGGGGGAGTTCAATGAGCAGTTCTTC. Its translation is CASRRGEFNEQFF.

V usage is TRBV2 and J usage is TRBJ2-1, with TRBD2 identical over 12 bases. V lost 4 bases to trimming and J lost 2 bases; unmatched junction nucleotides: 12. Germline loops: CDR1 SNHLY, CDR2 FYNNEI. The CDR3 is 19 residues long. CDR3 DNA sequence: TGTGCCAGCAGTGTAACGTCTCTAGCGGGAGGGCCCCCCTACAATGAGCAGTTCTTC. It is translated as CASSVTSLAGGPPYNEQFF. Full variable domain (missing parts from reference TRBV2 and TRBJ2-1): EPEVTQTPSHQVTQMGQEVILRCVPISNHLYFYWYRQILGQKVEFLVSFYNNEISEKSEIFDDQFSVERPDGSNFTLKIRSTKLEDSAMYFCASSVTSLAGGPPYNEQFFGPGTRLTVL.

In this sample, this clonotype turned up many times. Here the CDR3 reads CASTSTDTQYF. The DNA for the CDR3 is TGTGCCAGCACCAGCACAGATACGCAGTATTTT. The chain combines TRBV12-3 or TRBV12-4 with TRBJ2-3, with D unresolved. V was cut by 7 bases and J by 0 bases, with 2 bases left in between. This CDR3 comprises 11 residues.

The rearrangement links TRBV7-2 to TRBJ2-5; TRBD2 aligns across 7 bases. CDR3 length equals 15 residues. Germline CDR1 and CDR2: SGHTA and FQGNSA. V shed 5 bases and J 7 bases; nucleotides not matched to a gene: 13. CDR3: CASSQAPGTMGTQYF. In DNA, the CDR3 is TGTGCCAGCAGCCAAGCCCCCGGGACTATGGGGACCCAGTACTTC.

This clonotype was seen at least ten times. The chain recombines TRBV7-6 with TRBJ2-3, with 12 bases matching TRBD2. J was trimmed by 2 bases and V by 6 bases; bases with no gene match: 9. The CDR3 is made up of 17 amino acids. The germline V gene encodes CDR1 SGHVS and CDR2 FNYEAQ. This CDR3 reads CASRRTSGTFYTDTQYF. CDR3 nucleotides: TGTGCCAGCAGGAGGACTAGCGGGACGTTTTACACAGATACGCAGTATTTT.

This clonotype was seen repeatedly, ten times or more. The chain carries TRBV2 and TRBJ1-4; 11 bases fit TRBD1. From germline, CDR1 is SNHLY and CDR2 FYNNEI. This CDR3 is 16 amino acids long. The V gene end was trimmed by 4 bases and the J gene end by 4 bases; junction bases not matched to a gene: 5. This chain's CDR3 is CASSADRGRVNEKLFF. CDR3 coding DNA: TGTGCCAGCAGTGCGGACAGGGGGCGTGTTAATGAAAAACTGTTTTTT.